This TCR beta chain was captured by sequencing in a study of T cell changes during pregnancy in multiple sclerosis. The CDR3 totals 15 residues. Per germline, CDR1 SGHDN and CDR2 FVKESK. The germline V and J ends were trimmed by 4 bases and 2 bases, with 15 bases remaining between them. TCRdb's copy holds only in-frame clones and misses some; the assay was immunoSEQ multiplex PCR. Of approximately 53,000 clones listed, around 90% are singletons. This sample comprised CD4+ T cells from peripheral blood mononuclear cells, obtained before pregnancy. The sequence derives from a female donor with multiple sclerosis, enrolled in a pregnancy study. The chain recombines TRBV14 with TRBJ2-7; D might be TRBD1 (5 bases). CDR3: CASSPRRAVAYEQYF. CDR3 bases: TGTGCCAGCAGCCCACGCAGGGCCGTTGCCTACGAGCAGTACTTC. Complete variable domain (other parts from reference TRBV14 and TRBJ2-7): EAGVTQFPSHSVIEKGQTVTLRCDPISGHDNLYWYRRVMGKEIKFLLHFVKESKQDESGMPNNRFLAERTGGTYSTLKVQPAELEDSGVYFCASSPRRAVAYEQYFGPGTRLTVT.